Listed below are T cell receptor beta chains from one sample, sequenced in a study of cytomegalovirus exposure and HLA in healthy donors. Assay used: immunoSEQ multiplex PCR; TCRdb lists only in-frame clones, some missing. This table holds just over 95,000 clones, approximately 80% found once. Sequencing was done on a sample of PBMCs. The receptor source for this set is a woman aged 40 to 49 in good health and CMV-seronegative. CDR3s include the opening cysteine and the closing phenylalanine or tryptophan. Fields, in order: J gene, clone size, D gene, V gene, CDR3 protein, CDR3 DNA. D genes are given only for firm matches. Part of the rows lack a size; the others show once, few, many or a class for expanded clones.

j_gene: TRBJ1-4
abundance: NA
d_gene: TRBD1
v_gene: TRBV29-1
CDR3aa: CSARQGGDGDEKLFF
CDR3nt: TGCAGCGCCCGACAGGGAGGCGACGGGGATGAAAAACTGTTTTTT

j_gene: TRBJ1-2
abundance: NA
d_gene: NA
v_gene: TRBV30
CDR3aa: CAWSFTAGASYTF
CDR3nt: TGTGCCTGGAGTTTTACAGCGGGAGCAAGCTACACCTTC

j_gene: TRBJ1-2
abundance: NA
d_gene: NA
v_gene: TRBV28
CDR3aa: CASSLGGGGYTF
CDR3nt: TGTGCCAGTAGCTTGGGGGGAGGCGGCTACACCTTC

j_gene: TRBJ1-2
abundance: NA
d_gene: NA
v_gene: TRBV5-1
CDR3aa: CASSLDFLYGYTF
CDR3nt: TGCGCCAGCAGCTTGGATTTCCTATATGGCTACACCTTC

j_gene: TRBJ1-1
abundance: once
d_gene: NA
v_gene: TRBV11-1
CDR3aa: CASSLVFSEANTEAFF
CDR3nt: TGTGCCAGCAGCTTAGTCTTTTCGGAGGCTAACACTGAAGCTTTCTTT

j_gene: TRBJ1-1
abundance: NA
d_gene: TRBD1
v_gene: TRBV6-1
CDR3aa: CASRGTANTEAFF
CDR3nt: TGTGCCAGCAGGGGGACAGCAAACACTGAAGCTTTCTTT

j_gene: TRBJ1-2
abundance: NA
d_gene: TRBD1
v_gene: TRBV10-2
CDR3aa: CASSSGQLDNYGYTF
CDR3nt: TGCGCCAGCAGTTCGGGACAGTTGGATAACTATGGCTACACCTTC

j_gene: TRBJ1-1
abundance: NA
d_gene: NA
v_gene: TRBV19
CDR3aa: CASSIRSGGDTEAFF
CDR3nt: TGTGCCAGTAGTATTCGGTCTGGGGGGGACACTGAAGCTTTCTTT

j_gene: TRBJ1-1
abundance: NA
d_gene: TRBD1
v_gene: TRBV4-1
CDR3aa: CASSRLGQTNTEAFF
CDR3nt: TGCGCCAGCAGCCGATTGGGACAGACGAACACTGAAGCTTTCTTT

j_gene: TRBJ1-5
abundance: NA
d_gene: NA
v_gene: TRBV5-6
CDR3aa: CASSLFRGSIQPQHF
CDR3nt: TGTGCCAGCAGCTTGTTCAGGGGCTCAATTCAGCCCCAGCATTTT

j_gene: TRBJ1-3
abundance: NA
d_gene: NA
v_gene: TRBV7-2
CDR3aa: CASSTGTTQGGNTIYF
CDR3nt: TGTGCCAGCAGCACGGGGACAACCCAGGGGGGAAACACCATATATTTT

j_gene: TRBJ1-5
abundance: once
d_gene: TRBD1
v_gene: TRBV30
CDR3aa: CAWSPALGQGKNQPQHF
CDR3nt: TGTGCCTGGAGCCCCGCCCTGGGACAGGGGAAGAATCAGCCCCAGCATTTT

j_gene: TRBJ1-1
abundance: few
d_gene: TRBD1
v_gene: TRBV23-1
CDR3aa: CASSVRGLQGVTEAFF
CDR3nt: TGCGCCAGCAGCGTCAGGGGGCTACAGGGAGTCACTGAAGCTTTCTTT

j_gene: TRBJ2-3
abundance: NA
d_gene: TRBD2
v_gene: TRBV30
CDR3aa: CAWSVRRLAGQADTQYF
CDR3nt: TGTGCCTGGAGTGTACGTAGGCTAGCGGGGCAGGCAGATACGCAGTATTTT

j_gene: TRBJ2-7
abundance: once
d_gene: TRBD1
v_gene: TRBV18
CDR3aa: CASSPRTGTAWSEQYF
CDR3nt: TGTGCCAGCTCACCTCGCACCGGGACAGCATGGTCCGAGCAGTACTTC

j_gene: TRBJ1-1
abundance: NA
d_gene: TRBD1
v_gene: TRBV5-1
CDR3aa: CASSLGAGTGGTEAFF
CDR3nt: TGCGCCAGCAGCTTGGGGGCCGGGACAGGGGGCACTGAAGCTTTCTTT

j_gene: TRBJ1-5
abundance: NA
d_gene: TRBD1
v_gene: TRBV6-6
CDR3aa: CASSWTGINQPQHF
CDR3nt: TGTGCCAGCAGTTGGACAGGGATTAATCAGCCCCAGCATTTT

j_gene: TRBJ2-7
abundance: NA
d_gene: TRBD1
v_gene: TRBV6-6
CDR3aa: CASRTDREEEDEQYF
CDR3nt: TGTGCCAGCAGAACAGACAGGGAAGAAGAGGACGAGCAGTACTTC

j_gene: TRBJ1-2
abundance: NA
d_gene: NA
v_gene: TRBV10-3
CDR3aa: CAISEEKGISVDWYGYTF
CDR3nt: TGTGCCATCAGTGAGGAAAAGGGGATTTCGGTGGATTGGTATGGCTACACCTTC

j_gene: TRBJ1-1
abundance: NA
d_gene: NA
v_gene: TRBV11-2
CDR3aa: CASSLGAGAEAFF
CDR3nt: TGTGCCAGCAGCTTAGGGGCAGGGGCTGAAGCTTTCTTT

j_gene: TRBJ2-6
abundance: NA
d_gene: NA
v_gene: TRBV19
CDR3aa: CASTGGSGANVLTF
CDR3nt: TGTGCCAGTACTGGGGGCTCCGGGGCCAACGTCCTGACTTTC

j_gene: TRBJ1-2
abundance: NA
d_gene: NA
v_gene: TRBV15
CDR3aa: CATSRVEDTFLLYGYTF
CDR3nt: TGTGCCACCAGCAGAGTCGAGGATACCTTCCTCCTTTATGGCTACACCTTC

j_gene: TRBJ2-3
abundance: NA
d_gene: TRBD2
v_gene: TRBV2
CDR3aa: CASSSSGVSTDTQYF
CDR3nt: TGTGCCAGCAGTTCCAGCGGGGTAAGCACAGATACGCAGTATTTT

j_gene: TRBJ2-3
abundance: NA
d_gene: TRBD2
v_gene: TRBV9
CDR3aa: CASSVWGLAGGTDTQYF
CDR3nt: TGTGCCAGCAGCGTTTGGGGCCTAGCGGGGGGAACAGATACGCAGTATTTT

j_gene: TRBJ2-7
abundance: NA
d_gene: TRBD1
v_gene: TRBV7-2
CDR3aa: CASSRRTGQGSQEQYF
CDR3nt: TGTGCCAGCAGCCGGCGGACGGGACAGGGTTCACAGGAGCAGTACTTC

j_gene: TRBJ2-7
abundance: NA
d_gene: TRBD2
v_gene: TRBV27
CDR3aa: CASTASGGYEQYF
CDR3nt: TGTGCCAGCACAGCTAGCGGGGGATACGAGCAGTACTTC

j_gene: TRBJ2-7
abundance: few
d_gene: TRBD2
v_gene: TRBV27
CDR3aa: CASSSGGPDSEQYF
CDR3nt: TGTGCCAGCAGTTCGGGGGGGCCTGATAGCGAGCAGTACTTC

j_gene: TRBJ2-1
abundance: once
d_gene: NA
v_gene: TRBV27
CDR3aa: CASSWVSYYNEQFF
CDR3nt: TGTGCCAGCAGTTGGGTTAGCTATTACAATGAGCAGTTCTTC

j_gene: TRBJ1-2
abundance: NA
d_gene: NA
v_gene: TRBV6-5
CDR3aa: CASSYDGYYGYTF
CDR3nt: TGTGCCAGCAGTTACGATGGCTACTATGGCTACACCTTC

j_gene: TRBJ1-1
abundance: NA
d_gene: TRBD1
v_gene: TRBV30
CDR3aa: CAWRRDRNTEAFF
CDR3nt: TGTGCCTGGAGACGGGACAGAAACACTGAAGCTTTCTTT

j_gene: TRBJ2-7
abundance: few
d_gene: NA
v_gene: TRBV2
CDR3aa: CASGRDTVSYEQYF
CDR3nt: TGTGCCAGCGGCCGGGACACCGTCTCCTACGAGCAGTACTTC

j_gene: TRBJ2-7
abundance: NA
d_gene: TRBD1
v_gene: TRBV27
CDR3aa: CASSLRGQGWYEQYF
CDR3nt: TGTGCCAGCAGTTTAAGGGGACAGGGGTGGTACGAGCAGTACTTC

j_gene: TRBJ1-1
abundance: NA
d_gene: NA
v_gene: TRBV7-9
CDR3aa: CASSLIGGGAAPLNTEAFF
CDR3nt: TGTGCCAGCAGCTTAATAGGCGGAGGGGCGGCCCCCTTGAACACTGAAGCTTTCTTT

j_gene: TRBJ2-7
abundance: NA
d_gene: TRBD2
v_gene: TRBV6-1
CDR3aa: CASSRGVLGEQYF
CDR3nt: TGTGCCAGCAGCCGGGGGGTACTGGGAGAGCAGTACTTC

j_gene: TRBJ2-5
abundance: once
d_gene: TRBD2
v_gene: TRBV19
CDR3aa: CASSTQAGRVQETQYF
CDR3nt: TGTGCCAGTAGTACCCAAGCGGGAAGGGTGCAAGAGACCCAGTACTTC

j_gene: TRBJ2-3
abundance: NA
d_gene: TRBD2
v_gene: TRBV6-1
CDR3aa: CASSERAGGLDTQYF
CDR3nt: TGTGCCAGCAGTGAAAGGGCGGGGGGTTTAGATACGCAGTATTTT

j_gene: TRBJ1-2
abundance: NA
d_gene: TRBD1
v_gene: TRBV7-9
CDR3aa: CASSHSRDSYGYTF
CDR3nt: TGTGCCAGCAGCCACAGCCGGGACAGCTATGGCTACACCTTC

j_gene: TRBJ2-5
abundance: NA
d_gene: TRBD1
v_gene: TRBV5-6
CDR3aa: CASRYGTGSETQYF
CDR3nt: TGTGCCAGCAGGTACGGGACAGGATCGGAGACCCAGTACTTC

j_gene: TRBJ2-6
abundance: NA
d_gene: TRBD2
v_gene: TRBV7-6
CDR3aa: CASSLTSGSGANVLTF
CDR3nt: TGTGCCAGCAGCCTGACTAGCGGCTCTGGGGCCAACGTCCTGACTTTC